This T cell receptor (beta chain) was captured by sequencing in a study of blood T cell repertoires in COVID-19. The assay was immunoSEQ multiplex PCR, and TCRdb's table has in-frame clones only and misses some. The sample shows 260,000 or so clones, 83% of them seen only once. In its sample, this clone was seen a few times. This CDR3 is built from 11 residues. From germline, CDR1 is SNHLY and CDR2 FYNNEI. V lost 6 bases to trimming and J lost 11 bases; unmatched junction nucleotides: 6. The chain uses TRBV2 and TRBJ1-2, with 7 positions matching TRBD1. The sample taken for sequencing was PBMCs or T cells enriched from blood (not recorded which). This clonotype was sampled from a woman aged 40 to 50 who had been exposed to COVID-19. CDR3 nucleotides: TGTGCCAGCAGACCCGACAGGGATTACACCTTC. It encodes CASRPDRDYTF. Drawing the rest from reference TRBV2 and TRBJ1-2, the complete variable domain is EPEVTQTPSHQVTQMGQEVILRCVPISNHLYFYWYRQILGQKVEFLVSFYNNEISEKSEIFDDQFSVERPDGSNFTLKIRSTKLEDSAMYFCASRPDRDYTFGSGTRLTVV.